The 14 T cell receptor beta chains below come from one sample, sequenced in a study of T cells in Graves' hyperthyroidism and ophthalmopathy. RNA transcripts were the template for amplifying TCR beta CDR3 regions. Researchers ran a first-round RT-PCR on the TCR CDR3 using the HTBI primer set. TCRdb itself ran the multiplex PCR reads through MiXCR, one entry per CDR3 protein. The data contain approximately 320,000 distinct CDR3 sequences, around 17% of them seen just once; the ten biggest clones take up 33%. The sample comprised blood. All receptors derive from a man aged 25-40 years with Graves' hyperthyroidism.

The chain couples TRBV12-3 or TRBV12-4 to TRBJ2-5; weak D call: TRBD1 (5 bases). This CDR3 region has 13 residues. With 4 bases removed from V and 4 bases from J, the gap between germline ends came to 10 bases. The CDR3 DNA reads as TGTGCCAGCAGTTCGGACCAGGGAGAGACCCAGTACTTC. It specifies CASSSDQGETQYF.

This clonotype was observed at least ten times. The chain carries TRBV2 and TRBJ2-7; 12 bases fit TRBD2. From germline, CDR1 is SNHLY and CDR2 FYNNEI. Trimming at V came to 7 bases and at J to 3 bases, leaving 4 bases not matched to a gene. The length of the CDR3 is 14 residues. The CDR3 DNA sequence: TGTGCCAGCAAGACTAGCGGGAGTAACTACGAGCAGTACTTC. Translation gives CASKTSGSNYEQYF.

At least ten counts were recorded for this clonotype. The chain links TRBV28 to TRBJ2-1; weak D call: TRBD1 (6 bases). The CDR3 covers 12 residues. Germline loops: CDR1 MDHEN, CDR2 SYDVKM. Trimming removed 10 bases at V and 4 bases at J, with 11 bases between. CDR3 DNA sequence: TGTGCCACCAGGACAGCTTACAATGAGCAGTTCTTC. Translation gives CATRTAYNEQFF.

This clonotype has a count of ten or more. The V gene is TRBV5-1, the J gene TRBJ2-7; the D gene is possibly TRBD2 (6 bases). Germline V gives CDR1 SGHRS, CDR2 YFSETQ. The length of the CDR3 is 15 residues. The V end lost 2 bases, the J end lost 1 base, and 13 bases lay between the germline ends. This CDR3 is CASSFFREFSYEQYF. CDR3 DNA sequence: TGCGCCAGCAGCTTTTTCCGGGAGTTTTCCTACGAGCAGTACTTC.

This clonotype was picked up many times. This chain uses TRBV12-3 or TRBV12-4 with TRBJ2-7, with D perhaps being TRBD1 or TRBD2 (5 bases each). The CDR3 sequence is 14 residues long. Trimming removed 5 bases from V and 4 bases from J, with 15 bases in between. CDR3: CASSQSRDPYEQYF. CDR3 nucleotide sequence: TGTGCCAGCAGTCAGTCCCGGGACCCTTACGAGCAGTACTTC.

This clonotype has a handful of counts. V usage is TRBV7-9 and J usage is TRBJ1-2; 12 bases fit TRBD1. CDR3 length equals 15 residues. V gave up 6 bases and J gave up 8 bases; unmatched junction bases: 10. Germline CDR1 SEHNR, CDR2 FQNEAQ (reference sequence). CDR3 protein: CASSQGTGGAEGYTF. The DNA for the CDR3 is TGTGCCAGCAGTCAAGGGACAGGGGGCGCCGAAGGCTACACCTTC.

The V and J genes are TRBV9 and TRBJ2-3, with 10 bases lining up with TRBD2. Trimming cost V 0 bases and J 5 bases; bases outside gene matches: 3. The CDR3 length is 15 residues. CDR1 SGDLS and CDR2 YYNGEE come from the germline V gene. As DNA, the CDR3 is TGTGCCAGCAGCGTAGTCGTAGCGGGAGGAGATACGCAGTATTTT. Amino acid sequence: CASSVVVAGGDTQYF.

There are many counts of this clonotype. J is TRBJ2-1 and V is TRBV2, with 11 bases identical to TRBD2. The length of the CDR3 is 15 residues. Germline V gene lookup returns CDR1 SNHLY and CDR2 FYNNEI. After removal of 6 bases from V and 4 bases from J, the junction contained 5 bases not matched to a gene. Written as DNA, the CDR3 is TGTGCCAGCAGAGTACTAGCGGGAGCTTACAATGAGCAGTTCTTC. Amino acid sequence: CASRVLAGAYNEQFF.

In its sample, this clonotype was seen many times. The V and J genes are TRBV11-3 and TRBJ1-5; the match to TRBD1 covers 8 bases. The CDR3 extends over 14 amino acids. CDR1 is SGHNT, CDR2 YENEEA, per germline. The trim removed 3 bases at V and 5 bases at J, leaving 3 bases unmatched. CDR3 protein: CASSFRGRYQPQHF. CDR3 nucleotide sequence: TGTGCCAGCAGCTTCAGGGGGCGATATCAGCCCCAGCATTTT.

The chain uses TRBV20-1 and TRBJ1-3; perhaps TRBD1 as D (5 bases). Germline CDR1 is DFQATT and CDR2 is SNEGSKA (reference sequence). V lost 6 bases and J 4 bases, leaving 16 bases between the germline ends. The CDR3 has 14 amino acids. CDR3 bases: TGCAGTGCCCCACGGGACGCCTCCGGAAACACCATATATTTT. The encoded protein is CSAPRDASGNTIYF.

This clonotype has a count of ten or more. The chain has TRBV12-3 or TRBV12-4 and TRBJ1-4; D is perhaps TRBD1 (5 bases). Between the trimmed V and J ends, which lost 8 bases and 6 bases, there was a span of 10 bases. CDR3 length: 12 amino acids. The CDR3 DNA sequence: TGTGCCAGCCAGGGACCCGATGAAAAACTGTTTTTT. This encodes CASQGPDEKLFF.

This chain connects TRBV24-1 to TRBJ2-5; 7 nucleotides align to TRBD2. This CDR3 has 15 residues. Trimming at V came to 5 bases and at J to 5 bases, leaving 10 bases not matched to a gene. The V gene's germline CDR1 is KGHDR and CDR2 SFDVKD. CDR3: CATSGHGGLRETQYF. In nucleotides, the CDR3 is TGTGCCACCAGTGGGCACGGGGGGTTGCGGGAGACCCAGTACTTC.

The rearrangement joins TRBV20-1 to TRBJ1-6, with D uncertain. This CDR3 has 16 residues. V gave up 0 bases and J gave up 5 bases, with 14 bases separating them. CDR1 and CDR2 (germline): DFQATT, SNEGSKA (reference sequence). CDR3 loop: CSARDDGVMDNSPLHF. The CDR3, as DNA: TGCAGTGCTAGAGATGATGGGGTTATGGATAATTCACCCCTCCACTTT.

This clonotype has a count of ten or more. The chain uses TRBV6-1 and TRBJ1-2; D gene ambiguous. This CDR3 is 13 amino acids long. Germline CDR1 and CDR2: MNHNS and SASEGT. V was clipped by 2 bases and J by 4 bases, with 8 bases between them. The CDR3 loop reads CASSERGSYGYTF. DNA for the CDR3: TGTGCCAGCAGTGAAAGAGGGAGCTATGGCTACACCTTC.